Listed here are 18 T cell receptor beta chains from one sample, sequenced in a study of tissue T cells after allogeneic stem cell transplantation. Time point of the sample: mouse harvest day 14 after allogeneic transplant. Mouse grafts combined 10^7 T-cell-depleted bone marrow cells with 10^6 splenic CD5+ T cells. This table comes from immunoSEQ multiplex PCR, and its TCRdb copy is limited to in-frame clones, with some not included. The table records some 4,700 clones, less than 40% of them present only once. The material sequenced was skin. These receptors were obtained from a female BALB/c mouse given C57BL/6 T cells with graft-versus-host disease after an allogeneic hematopoietic cell transplant.

This clone qualifies as medium-sized (0.01 to 0.1%). The genes are named according to mouse. The DNA ends 1 residue before the CDR3 does, and the rest of the CDR3 is filled in from the germline J gene. J is TRBJ2-7 and V is TRBV13-1; 11 bases are shared with TRBD2. The J segment lost 0 bases and the V segment lost 1 base, leaving 6 bases of the junction unmatched. Germline V gene sequence: CDR1 NSHNY, CDR2 SYGAGN. CDR3 length equals 17 residues. The CDR3 sequence: CASSDKGLGVSSYEQYF. The covered CDR3 bases are TGTGCCAGCAGTGATAAGGGACTGGGGGTCAGCTCCTATGAACAGTAC.

On this clone: The gene names here belong to mouse. The read ends 1 residue before the CDR3 terminus; that terminus is restored from the germline J gene. The chain recombines TRBV26 with TRBJ2-5; perhaps TRBD1 as D (5 bases). The germline CDR1 and CDR2 sequences are KGHPV and FQNQEV (reference sequence). The CDR3 has 11 amino acids. V shed 5 bases and J shed 5 bases, with 5 bases lying between them. Partial CDR3 DNA: TGTGCCAGCAGTACAGGAGACACCCAGTAC. Its protein is CASSTGDTQY. From start to end, the CDR3 is CASSTGDTQYF.

As to this clone: Germline and genes here are mouse. The CDR3 end falls 1 residue outside the read, so it is completed with the germline J gene. This sequence joins TRBV1 and TRBJ2-1; D may match TRBD1 or TRBD2 (5 bases each). Germline V gene lookup returns CDR1 NSQYPW and CDR2 LRSPGD (reference sequence). The CDR3 runs 15 residues. Trimming took off 0 bases at V and 3 bases at J, with 9 bases between the two ends. The CDR3: CTCSAERGPYAEQFF. Partial CDR3 DNA: TGCACCTGCAGTGCAGAGCGGGGACCCTATGCTGAGCAGTTC.

Comments on this clone: Genes and germline are mouse. Here the CDR3 reads CTCSAGVGSDYTF. The covered CDR3 bases are TGCACCTGCAGTGCAGGGGTGGGCTCCGACTACACC. V gene TRBV1 combines with J gene TRBJ1-2; D unclear. The read finishes 1 residue shy of the CDR3 end, and the germline J gene is used to complete it. In germline, CDR1 is NSQYPW, CDR2 LRSPGD (reference sequence). The CDR3 length is 13 residues. Trimming took 1 base from V and 4 from J, leaving 7 bases between them.

As regards this clone: The genes and germline here are from mouse. The read comes to an end 1 residue before the CDR3 does, leaving the germline J gene to fill in the end. The J gene is TRBJ2-3, the V gene TRBV12-1; 10 positions match TRBD2. J lost 0 bases, V lost 2 bases, and 4 bases had no gene match. Germline CDR1 reads SGHSN; CDR2 reads HYEKVE. This CDR3 is 16 amino acids long. The sequenced part of the CDR3 DNA is TGTGCCAGCTCTCCGGGACTGGGGCCTAGTGCAGAAACGCTGTAT. This gives the protein CASSPGLGPSAETLY. The CDR3 reads in full as CASSPGLGPSAETLYF.

Comment on this clone: Mouse gene names and germline throughout. The CDR3 loop is CSSSQKGDWRNTGQLYF. The part of the CDR3 DNA that was read is TGCTCCAGCAGTCAAAAGGGGGACTGGAGAAACACCGGGCAGCTCTAC. V is TRBV23 and J is TRBJ2-2; the DNA was not used to check the table's D call, TRBD2. The DNA ends 1 residue before the CDR3 does, and the rest of the CDR3 is filled in from the germline J gene. The V gene's germline CDR1 is KGHTA and CDR2 FQNQQP. The CDR3 has 17 residues.

Concerning this clone itself: Gene names refer to mouse genes. The sequence runs out 1 residue before the end of the CDR3; the remainder is reconstructed from the germline J gene. This chain uses TRBV26 with TRBJ1-5; 7 nucleotides align to TRBD1. After removal of 4 bases from V and 7 bases from J, the junction contained 1 base not matched to a gene. Germline CDR1 and CDR2: KGHPV and FQNQEV (reference sequence). The CDR3 length is 12 residues. The sequenced CDR3 bases are TGTGCCAGCAGTCCGGGACAGCAGGCTCCGCTT. It translates to CASSPGQQAPL. Given in full, the CDR3 is CASSPGQQAPLF.

With regard to this clone: Gene labels here are mouse ones. The CDR3 extends 1 residue past the end of the read, so its final part is completed from the germline J gene. The genes are TRBV26 and TRBJ2-4; no firm D call. Germline assignment: CDR1 KGHPV and CDR2 FQNQEV (reference sequence). The V end was cut by 2 bases, the J end by 0 bases, with 3 bases between. The CDR3 has 13 amino acids. CDR3 bases read: TGTGCCAGCAGTCTGGACAGTCAAAACACCTTGTAC. This encodes CASSLDSQNTLY. The whole CDR3 region reads CASSLDSQNTLYF.

This clone ranks as medium-sized. Gene names are mouse gene names. The read falls 1 residue short of the CDR3 end, and the missing part is taken from the germline J gene. The chain carries TRBV20 and TRBJ2-1; 7 bases map to TRBD2. J lost 0 bases, V lost 3 bases, and 2 bases had no gene match. The CDR3 loop spans 14 amino acids. The germline V gene encodes CDR1 GFQATS and CDR2 STVNSAI. CDR3 bases read: TGTGGTGCTAGCAACTGGGGTAACTATGCTGAGCAGTTC. It translates to CGASNWGNYAEQF. The whole CDR3 reads CGASNWGNYAEQFF.

Worth noting for this clone: Gene names are mouse gene names. Read data end 1 residue before the CDR3 end; the end is taken from the germline J gene. This sequence joins TRBV3 and TRBJ2-7; 10 bases align to TRBD2. The CDR3 sequence is 15 residues long. Losses at the gene ends were 1 base for V and 0 bases for J; bases not matched to a gene: 0. Germline CDR1 is SNHLY and CDR2 is FYNGKV (reference sequence). The CDR3 sequence is CASSLGLGGSYEQYF. The CDR3 DNA, read in part, is TGTGCCAGCAGCTTAGGACTGGGGGGCTCCTATGAACAGTAC. Full variable domain (rest looked up from reference TRBV3 and TRBJ2-7): GPKVLQIPSHQIIDMGQMVTLNCDPVSNHLYFYWYKQILGQQMEFLVNFYNGKVMEKSKLFKDQFSVERPDGSYFTLKIQPTALEDSAVYFCASSLGLGGSYEQYFGPGTRLTVL.

This clone was recorded a few times. Gene names refer to mouse genes. The CDR3 goes on 1 residue after the read ends, and that part is filled in from the germline J gene. The same CDR3 can be traced to other DNA sequences in this sample. The chain carries TRBV26 and TRBJ2-2; TRBD1 matches 7 bases. There are 14 residues in the CDR3. Germline CDR1 KGHPV, CDR2 FQNQEV (reference sequence). Trimming took 6 bases from V and 0 from J; bases not matched to a gene: 1. CDR3 amino acids: CASSGTANTGQLYF. The part of the CDR3 DNA that was read is TGTGCCAGCAGCGGGACAGCAAACACCGGGCAGCTCTAC.

Turning to this clone: Genes and germline are mouse. The CDR3 end falls 1 residue outside the read, so it is completed with the germline J gene. V usage is TRBV12-1 and J usage is TRBJ1-3; the D gene is possibly TRBD1 (5 bases). Trimming left V 1 base short and J 0 bases short, with 6 bases between. CDR1 is SGHSN, CDR2 HYEKVE, per germline. This CDR3 is built from 14 residues. CDR3 amino acids: CASSLQVSGNTLYF. The sequenced CDR3 bases are TGTGCCAGCTCTCTACAGGTTTCTGGAAATACGCTCTAT.

This clone was recorded a few times. Mouse gene names apply. The read terminates 1 residue before the CDR3 end, so the remaining end is supplied by the germline J gene. Other nucleotide sequences from this sample produce the same CDR3. V usage is TRBV26 and J usage is TRBJ1-2; 9 bases line up with TRBD1. The CDR3 totals 14 residues. The junction had 0 bases not matched to a gene; V was cut back by 4 bases and J by 0 bases. Germline V CDR1 and CDR2: KGHPV, FQNQEV (reference sequence). The CDR3 sequence: CASSRQGANSDYTF. Incomplete CDR3 DNA: TGTGCCAGCAGTCGACAGGGGGCAAACTCCGACTACACC.

This clone showed up just a few times. All gene names here are mouse names. The DNA ends 1 residue before the CDR3 does, and the rest of the CDR3 is filled in from the germline J gene. The V call is TRBV19, the J call TRBJ2-5, with D unresolved. CDR1 and CDR2 from the germline V gene are FNHDT and SITEND (reference sequence). V was pared by 7 bases and J by 2 bases, with 11 bases between. The CDR3 is 13 amino acids. CDR3 protein: CASLVGIQDTQYF. The DNA read from the CDR3 is TGTGCCAGCCTGGTCGGGATCCAAGACACCCAGTAC.

By share of the sample, this clone is medium-sized. Gene names refer to mouse genes. The read falls 1 residue short of the CDR3 end, and the missing part is taken from the germline J gene. This rearrangement joins TRBV26 to TRBJ2-7; maybe TRBD2 (7 bases). The CDR3 extends over 14 amino acids. With 2 bases removed from V and 0 bases from J, the gap between germline ends came to 8 bases. Germline V gives CDR1 KGHPV, CDR2 FQNQEV (reference sequence). The chain's CDR3 is CASSLGGRSYEQYF. Partial CDR3 DNA: TGTGCCAGCAGTCTGGGGGGGCGCTCCTATGAACAGTAC.

To note about this clone: Gene names refer to mouse genes. Read coverage stops 1 residue before the CDR3 terminus; the germline J gene supplies the remainder. V usage is TRBV12-1 and J usage is TRBJ2-3, with 9 bases aligning to TRBD2. V trimming: 0 bases; J trimming: 0 bases; junction bases outside the gene matches: 6. Germline V CDR1 and CDR2: SGHSN, HYEKVE. This CDR3 has 17 residues. CDR3 protein: CASSLVPGGGSAETLYF. CDR3 bases read: TGTGCCAGCTCTCTCGTACCTGGGGGGGGAAGTGCAGAAACGCTGTAT.

Points on this clone: Mouse gene names apply. Read data end 1 residue before the CDR3 end; the end is taken from the germline J gene. This chain connects TRBV3 to TRBJ2-2; tentatively, D is TRBD2 (7 bases). Germline V gives CDR1 SNHLY, CDR2 FYNGKV (reference sequence). This CDR3 is built from 16 residues. V gave up 0 bases and J gave up 0 bases, with 8 bases separating them. CDR3 DNA (partial): TGTGCCAGCAGCTTAGCGGGGGGCGCAAACACCGGGCAGCTCTAC. Translation: CASSLAGGANTGQLY. The full CDR3 is CASSLAGGANTGQLYF.

In the case of this clone: The genes and germline here are from mouse. The read falls 1 residue short of the CDR3 end, and the missing part is taken from the germline J gene. The chain is built from TRBV3 and TRBJ2-5; TRBD1 aligns across 8 bases. From germline, CDR1 is SNHLY and CDR2 FYNGKV (reference sequence). V shed 5 bases and J 5 bases; nucleotides not matched to a gene: 3. This CDR3 spans 13 amino acids. The CDR3 spells CASSPTGADTQYF. The CDR3 DNA, read in part, is TGTGCCAGCAGCCCGACAGGGGCAGACACCCAGTAC.